These T cell receptor beta chains were read from a single sample in a study of OX40 agonist ivuxolimab in advanced cancers. Libraries were prepared by immunoSEQ multiplex PCR; TCRdb keeps only in-frame clonotypes and omits some of them. This sample has about 32,000 clones, with roughly 90% found just once. The sequencing used CD4+ or CD8+ T cells sorted from blood, collected in a trial of the OX40 agonist ivuxolimab. The receptors shown here come from an adult with an advanced solid tumor such as melanoma, head and neck, liver or kidney cancer. CDR3s include the opening cysteine and the closing phenylalanine or tryptophan. Some rows have no size entry. The others give once, few or many, or a class for an expanded clone.

J | V | size | CDR3
TRBJ2-7 | TRBV11-2 | NA | CASSLAGKSYEQYF
TRBJ2-5 | TRBV7-9 | NA | CASSLKARWEAETQYF
TRBJ1-2 | TRBV29-1 | NA | CSVMDSYGYTF
TRBJ1-5 | TRBV4-1 | once | CASSRGQGSNQPQHF
TRBJ2-7 | TRBV7-8 | NA | CASSRTQGHYYEQYF
TRBJ1-5 | TRBV28 | NA | CASSLGSDSLRSNQPQHF
TRBJ1-6 | TRBV19 | NA | CASSPEGPDSPLHF
TRBJ1-1 | TRBV5-5 | NA | CASSLEGSWPEAFF
TRBJ1-1 | TRBV30 | once | CAWSRYRGNTEAFF
TRBJ1-2 | TRBV27 | NA | CASSLTPLANYGYTF
TRBJ1-6 | TRBV14 | NA | CASSQDLSSYNSPLHF
TRBJ2-1 | TRBV5-1 | NA | CASSVSTGVLAYNEQFF
TRBJ2-7 | TRBV7-9 | NA | CASSFNPGVNEQYF
TRBJ2-7 | TRBV28 | NA | CASISAGGYEQYF
TRBJ2-1 | TRBV28 | NA | CASSLGTSGYNEQFF
TRBJ2-7 | TRBV7-8 | NA | CASSLVAPTYEQYF
TRBJ1-2 | TRBV28 | NA | CASSFGIYGYTF
TRBJ1-1 | TRBV10-3 | NA | CAISESNRGSTEAFF
TRBJ1-6 | TRBV11-3 | NA | CASRYGQGDWGSSYNSPLHF
TRBJ2-7 | TRBV9 | NA | CASNSGTGGGEQYF
TRBJ2-1 | TRBV19 | NA | CASSLPGAVNEQFF
TRBJ2-1 | TRBV2 | NA | CASSPDYNEQFF
TRBJ2-7 | TRBV9 | once | CASSESWGSSYEQYF